These T cell receptor beta chains were read from a single sample in a study of blood T cell repertoires in COVID-19. Data came from immunoSEQ multiplex PCR; TCRdb stores just in-frame clones and leaves some out. The sample lists 150,000 to 200,000 clones, approximately 84% seen once, with roughly 14% in the top ten. The sequencing input was peripheral blood. The receptors come from a woman older than 75 with acute or convalescent COVID-19. Each CDR3 is given with its conserved first and last residue. A D gene is named only where the DNA matches it firmly. Clone size is given for some rows only: seen once, a few or many times, or a class if the clone is expanded.

v_call	j_call	clone_size	d_call	cdr3_nt	cdr3_aa
TRBV4-1	TRBJ2-2	NA	NA	TGCGCCAGCAGCCAAGATGCCCAGCGAGCCGGGGAGCTGTTTTTT	CASSQDAQRAGELFF
TRBV29-1	TRBJ2-7	NA	NA	TGCAGCGTTAAAAGCCCCACTAGCTACGAGCAGTACTTC	CSVKSPTSYEQYF
TRBV19	TRBJ1-3	once	NA	TGTGCCAGTAGTCCAGAACGCTCTGGAAACACCATATATTTT	CASSPERSGNTIYF
TRBV15	TRBJ1-3	NA	TRBD1	TGTGCCACCAGCAGAGGGACAGGAGCCTCTGGAAACACCATATATTTT	CATSRGTGASGNTIYF
TRBV7-3	TRBJ2-3	NA	TRBD1	TGTGCCAGCAGCCGGCAGGGGGCAATCCTTAGCACAGATACGCAGTATTTT	CASSRQGAILSTDTQYF
TRBV2	TRBJ1-5	few	NA	TGTGCCAGCAACCCCAGGGCGCAGGGGCCCCAGCATTTT	CASNPRAQGPQHF
TRBV27	TRBJ1-5	NA	NA	TGTGCCAGCAGTCCGGTGCGGGGACGGAATCAGCCCCAGCATTTT	CASSPVRGRNQPQHF
TRBV28	TRBJ1-2	NA	NA	TGTGCCAGCAGTTCAGGCTCCTCGGTTTATGGCTACACCTTC	CASSSGSSVYGYTF
TRBV7-9	TRBJ2-5	NA	NA	TGTGCCAGCAGCCACCTAGACTCCGGTTGGGAGACCCAGTACTTC	CASSHLDSGWETQYF
TRBV4-2	TRBJ2-5	NA	TRBD2	TGTGCCAGCAGCCACCGGAACGTGGCTAGCGGGGGTTGGGAAGAGACCCAGTACTTC	CASSHRNVASGGWEETQYF
TRBV28	TRBJ1-5	NA	NA	TGTGCCAGCAGTTCTACAGGACAAAAGCCCCAGCATTTT	CASSSTGQKPQHF
TRBV3-1/TRBV3-2	TRBJ2-7	NA	TRBD1	TGTGCCAGCAGCCAAAAGGACAGGGGGTTGTACGAGCAGTACTTC	CASSQKDRGLYEQYF
TRBV20-1	TRBJ1-1	NA	NA	TGCAGTGCTAGAGATCAACTCGGAGCTTTCTTT	CSARDQLGAFF
TRBV2	TRBJ1-2	NA	TRBD1	TGTGCCAGCAGGGTCACAGGGGACTACACCTTC	CASRVTGDYTF
TRBV21-1	TRBJ1-3	NA	NA	TGTGCCAGCAGTTATCGTCTAGGACAGCCAACCTCTGGAAACACCATATATTTT	CASSYRLGQPTSGNTIYF